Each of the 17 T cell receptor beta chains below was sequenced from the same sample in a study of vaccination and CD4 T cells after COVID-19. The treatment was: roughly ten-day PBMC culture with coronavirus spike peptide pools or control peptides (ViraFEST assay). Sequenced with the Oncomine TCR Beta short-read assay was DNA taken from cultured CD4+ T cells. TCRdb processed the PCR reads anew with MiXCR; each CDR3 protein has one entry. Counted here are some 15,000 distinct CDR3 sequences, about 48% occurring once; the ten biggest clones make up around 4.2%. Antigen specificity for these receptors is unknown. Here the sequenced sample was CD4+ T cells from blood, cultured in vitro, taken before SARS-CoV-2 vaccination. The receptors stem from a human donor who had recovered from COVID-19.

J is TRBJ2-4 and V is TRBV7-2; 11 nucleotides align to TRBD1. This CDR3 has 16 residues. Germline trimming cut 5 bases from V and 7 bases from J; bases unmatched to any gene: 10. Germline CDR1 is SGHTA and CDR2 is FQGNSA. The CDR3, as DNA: TGTGCCAGCAGCCCGGACAGGGGGCGCAGGGGGAACATTCAGTACTTC. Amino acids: CASSPDRGRRGNIQYF.

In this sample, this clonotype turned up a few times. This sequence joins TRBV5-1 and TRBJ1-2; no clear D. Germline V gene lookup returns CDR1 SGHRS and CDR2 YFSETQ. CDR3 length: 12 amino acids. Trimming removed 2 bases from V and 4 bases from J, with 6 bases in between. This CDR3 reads CASSFSSYGYTF. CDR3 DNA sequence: TGCGCCAGCAGCTTCTCGTCCTATGGCTACACCTTC.

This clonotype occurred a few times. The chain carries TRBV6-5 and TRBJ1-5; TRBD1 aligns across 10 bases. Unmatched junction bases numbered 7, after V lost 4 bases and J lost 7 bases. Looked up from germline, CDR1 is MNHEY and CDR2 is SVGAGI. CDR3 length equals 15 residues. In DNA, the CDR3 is TGTGCCAGCAGTTTGACAGGGGGCGCAGGGCAGCCCCAGCATTTT. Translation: CASSLTGGAGQPQHF.

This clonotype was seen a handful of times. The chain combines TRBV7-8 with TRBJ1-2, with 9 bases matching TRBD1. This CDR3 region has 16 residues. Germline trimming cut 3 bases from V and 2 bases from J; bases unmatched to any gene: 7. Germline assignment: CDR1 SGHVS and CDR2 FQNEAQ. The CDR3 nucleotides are TGTGCCAGCAGCTTGGAAGGACAGGGGAGGAACTATGGCTACACCTTC. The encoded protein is CASSLEGQGRNYGYTF.

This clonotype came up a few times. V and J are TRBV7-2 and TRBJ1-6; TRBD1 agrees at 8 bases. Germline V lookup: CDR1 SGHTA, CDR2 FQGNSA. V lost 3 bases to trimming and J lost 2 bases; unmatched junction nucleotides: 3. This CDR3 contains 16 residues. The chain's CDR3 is CASSLTGDPYNSPLHF. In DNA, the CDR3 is TGTGCCAGCAGCTTGACAGGGGACCCCTATAATTCACCCCTCCACTTT.

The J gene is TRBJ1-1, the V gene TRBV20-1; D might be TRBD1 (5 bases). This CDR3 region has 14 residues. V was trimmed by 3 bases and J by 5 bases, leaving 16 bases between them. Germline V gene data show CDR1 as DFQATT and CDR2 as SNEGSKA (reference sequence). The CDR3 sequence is CSASRSGVGTEAFF. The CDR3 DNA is TGCAGTGCTAGTCGGTCGGGGGTAGGAACTGAAGCTTTCTTT.

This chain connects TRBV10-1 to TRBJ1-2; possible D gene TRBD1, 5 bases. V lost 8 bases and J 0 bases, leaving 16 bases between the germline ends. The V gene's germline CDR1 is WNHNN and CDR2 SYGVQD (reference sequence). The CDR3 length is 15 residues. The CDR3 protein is CASEEDRPSNYGYTF. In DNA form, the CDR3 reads TGCGCCAGCGAGGAAGACAGACCGTCTAACTATGGCTACACCTTC.

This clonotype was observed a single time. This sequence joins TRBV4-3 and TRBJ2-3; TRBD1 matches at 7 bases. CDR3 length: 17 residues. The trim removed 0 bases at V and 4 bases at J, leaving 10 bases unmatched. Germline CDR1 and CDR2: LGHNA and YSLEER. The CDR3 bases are TGCGCCAGCAGCCAAGAAAGCGGCAGAACAGGGGCAGATACGCAGTATTTT. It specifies CASSQESGRTGADTQYF.

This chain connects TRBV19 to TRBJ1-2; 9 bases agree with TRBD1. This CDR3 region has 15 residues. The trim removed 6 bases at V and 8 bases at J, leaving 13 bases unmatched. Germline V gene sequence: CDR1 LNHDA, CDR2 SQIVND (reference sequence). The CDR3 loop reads CASSGADRGVVGYTF. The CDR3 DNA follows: TGTGCCAGTAGCGGAGCGGACAGGGGAGTAGTCGGCTACACCTTC. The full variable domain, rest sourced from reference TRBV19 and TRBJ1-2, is DGGITQSPKYLFRKEGQNVTLSCEQNLNHDAMYWYRQDPGQGLRLIYYSQIVNDFQKGDIAEGYSVSREKKESFPLTVTSAQKNPTAFYLCASSGADRGVVGYTFGSGTRLTVV.

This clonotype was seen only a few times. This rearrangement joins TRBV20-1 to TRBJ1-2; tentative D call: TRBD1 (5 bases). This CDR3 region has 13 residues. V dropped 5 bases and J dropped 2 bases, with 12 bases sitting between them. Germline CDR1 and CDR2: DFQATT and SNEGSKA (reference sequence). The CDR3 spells CSAASGGNYGYTF. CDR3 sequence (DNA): TGCAGTGCTGCCAGCGGGGGGAACTATGGCTACACCTTC.

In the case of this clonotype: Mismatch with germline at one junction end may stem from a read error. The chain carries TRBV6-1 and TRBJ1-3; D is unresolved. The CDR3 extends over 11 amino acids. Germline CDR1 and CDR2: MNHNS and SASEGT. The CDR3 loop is CASCEGNTIYF. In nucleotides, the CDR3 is TGTGCCAGCTGTGAAGGAAACACCATATATTTT.

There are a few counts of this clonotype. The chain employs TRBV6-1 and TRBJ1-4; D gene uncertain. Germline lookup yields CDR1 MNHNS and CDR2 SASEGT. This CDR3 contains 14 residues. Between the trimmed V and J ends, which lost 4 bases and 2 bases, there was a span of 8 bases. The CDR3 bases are TGTGCCAGCAGTGCATGGAGTACTAATGAAAAACTGTTTTTT. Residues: CASSAWSTNEKLFF.

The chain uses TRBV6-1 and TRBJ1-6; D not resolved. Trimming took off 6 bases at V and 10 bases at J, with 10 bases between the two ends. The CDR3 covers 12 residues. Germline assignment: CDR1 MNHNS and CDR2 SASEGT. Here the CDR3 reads CASREIHSPLHF. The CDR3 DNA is TGTGCCAGCAGGGAGATTCACTCACCCCTCCACTTT.

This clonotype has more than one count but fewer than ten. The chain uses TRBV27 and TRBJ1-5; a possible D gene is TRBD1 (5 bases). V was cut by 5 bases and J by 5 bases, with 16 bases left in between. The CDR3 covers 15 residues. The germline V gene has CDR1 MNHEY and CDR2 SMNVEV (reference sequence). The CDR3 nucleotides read TGTGCCAGCAGTCCTCCGGGGGGACTACATCAGCCCCAGCATTTT. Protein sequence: CASSPPGGLHQPQHF.

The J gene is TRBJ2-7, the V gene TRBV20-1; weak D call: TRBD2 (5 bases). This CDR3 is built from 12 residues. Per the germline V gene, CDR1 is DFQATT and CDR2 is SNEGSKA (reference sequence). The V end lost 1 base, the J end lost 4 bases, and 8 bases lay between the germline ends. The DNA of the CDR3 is TGCAGTGCTAGAGTCACGGGGTACGAGCAGTACTTC. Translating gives CSARVTGYEQYF.

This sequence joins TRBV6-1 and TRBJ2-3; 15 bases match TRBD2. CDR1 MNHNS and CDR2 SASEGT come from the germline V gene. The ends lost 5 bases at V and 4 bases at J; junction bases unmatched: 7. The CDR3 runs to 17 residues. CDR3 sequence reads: CASSPRTSGGGADTQYF. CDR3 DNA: TGTGCCAGCAGTCCGAGGACTAGCGGGGGGGGGGCAGATACGCAGTATTTT.

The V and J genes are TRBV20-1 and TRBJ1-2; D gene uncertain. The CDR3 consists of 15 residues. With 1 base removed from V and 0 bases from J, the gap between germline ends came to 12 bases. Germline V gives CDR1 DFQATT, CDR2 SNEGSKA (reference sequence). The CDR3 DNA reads TGCAGTGCTAGAGCTGGCGGATACCCTAACTATGGCTACACCTTC. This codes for CSARAGGYPNYGYTF.